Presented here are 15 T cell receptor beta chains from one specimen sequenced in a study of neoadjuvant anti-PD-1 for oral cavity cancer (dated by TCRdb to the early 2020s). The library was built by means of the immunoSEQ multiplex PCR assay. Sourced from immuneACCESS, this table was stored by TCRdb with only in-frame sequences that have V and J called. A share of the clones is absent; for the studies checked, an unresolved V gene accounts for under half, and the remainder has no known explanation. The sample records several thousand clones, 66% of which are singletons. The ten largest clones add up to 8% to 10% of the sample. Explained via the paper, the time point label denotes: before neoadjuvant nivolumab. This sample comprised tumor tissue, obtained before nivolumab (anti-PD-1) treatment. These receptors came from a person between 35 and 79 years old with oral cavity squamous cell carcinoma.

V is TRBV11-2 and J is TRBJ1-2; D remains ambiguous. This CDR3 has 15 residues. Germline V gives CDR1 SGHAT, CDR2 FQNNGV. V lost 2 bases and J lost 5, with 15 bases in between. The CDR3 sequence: CASSLSGELWYGYTF. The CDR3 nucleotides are TGTGCCAGCAGCTTAAGCGGGGAATTATGGTATGGCTACACCTTC.

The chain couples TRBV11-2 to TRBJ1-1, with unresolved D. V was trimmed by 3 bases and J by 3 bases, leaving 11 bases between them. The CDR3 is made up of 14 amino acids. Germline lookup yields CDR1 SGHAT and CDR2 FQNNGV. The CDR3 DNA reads TGTGCCAGCAGCTTCGAGGGAAGAGACACTGAAGCTTTCTTT. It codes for CASSFEGRDTEAFF.

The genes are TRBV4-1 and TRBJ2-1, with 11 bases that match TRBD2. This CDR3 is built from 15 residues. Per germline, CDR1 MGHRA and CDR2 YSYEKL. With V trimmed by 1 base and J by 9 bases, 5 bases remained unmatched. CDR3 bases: TGCGCCAGCAGCCAAGTAGCGGGGGGGCGGGTTGAGCAGTTCTTC. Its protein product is CASSQVAGGRVEQFF.

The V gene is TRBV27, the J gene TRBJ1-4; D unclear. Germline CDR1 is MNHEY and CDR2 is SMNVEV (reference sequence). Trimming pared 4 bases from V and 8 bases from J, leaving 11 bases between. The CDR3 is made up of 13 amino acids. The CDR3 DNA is TGTGCCAGCAGTTCTGACATGGGGGAAAAACTGTTTTTT. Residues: CASSSDMGEKLFF.

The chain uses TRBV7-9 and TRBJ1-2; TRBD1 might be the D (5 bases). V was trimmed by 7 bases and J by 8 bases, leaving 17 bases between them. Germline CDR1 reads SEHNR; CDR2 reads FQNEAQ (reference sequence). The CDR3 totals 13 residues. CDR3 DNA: TGTGCCAGCAACGCCGCTATTGGGGCCGGCTACACCTTC. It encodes CASNAAIGAGYTF.

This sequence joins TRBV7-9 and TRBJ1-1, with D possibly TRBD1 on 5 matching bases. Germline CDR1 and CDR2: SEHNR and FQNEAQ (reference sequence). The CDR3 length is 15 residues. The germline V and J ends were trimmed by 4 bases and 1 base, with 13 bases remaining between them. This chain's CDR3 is CASSSYHGGNTEAFF. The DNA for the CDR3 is TGTGCCAGCAGCTCCTATCACGGGGGGAACACTGAAGCTTTCTTT.

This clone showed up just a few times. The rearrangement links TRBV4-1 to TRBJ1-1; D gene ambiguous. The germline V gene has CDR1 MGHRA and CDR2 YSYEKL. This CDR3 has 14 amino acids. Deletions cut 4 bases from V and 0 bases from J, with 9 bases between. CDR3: CASSLRLMNTEAFF. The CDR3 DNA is TGCGCCAGCAGCCTCCGACTGATGAACACTGAAGCTTTCTTT.

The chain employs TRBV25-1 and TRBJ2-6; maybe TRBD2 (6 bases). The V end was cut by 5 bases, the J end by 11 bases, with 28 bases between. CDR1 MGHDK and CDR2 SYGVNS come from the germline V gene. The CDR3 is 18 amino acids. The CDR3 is CASSLIRELDKAGHVLTF. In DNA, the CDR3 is TGTGCCAGCAGTCTAATTCGAGAACTGGACAAAGCGGGCCACGTCCTGACTTTC.

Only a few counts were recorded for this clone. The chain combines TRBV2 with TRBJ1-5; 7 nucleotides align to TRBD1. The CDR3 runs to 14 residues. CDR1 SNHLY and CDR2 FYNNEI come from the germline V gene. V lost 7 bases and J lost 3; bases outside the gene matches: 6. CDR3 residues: CASTGGTVNQPQHF. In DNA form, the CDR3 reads TGTGCCAGCACCGGGGGGACAGTCAATCAGCCCCAGCATTTT.

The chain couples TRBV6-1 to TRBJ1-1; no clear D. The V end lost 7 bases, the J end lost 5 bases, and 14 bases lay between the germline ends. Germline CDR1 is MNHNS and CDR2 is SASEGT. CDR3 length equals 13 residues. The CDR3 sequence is CASTRALSTEAFF. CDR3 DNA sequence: TGTGCCAGCACCAGAGCCTTATCGACTGAAGCTTTCTTT.

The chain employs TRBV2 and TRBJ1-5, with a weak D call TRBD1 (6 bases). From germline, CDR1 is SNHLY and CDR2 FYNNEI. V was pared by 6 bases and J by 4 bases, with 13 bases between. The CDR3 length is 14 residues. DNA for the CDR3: TGTGCCAGCAGCCTCGGGACATTAAATCAGCCCCAGCATTTT. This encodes CASSLGTLNQPQHF.

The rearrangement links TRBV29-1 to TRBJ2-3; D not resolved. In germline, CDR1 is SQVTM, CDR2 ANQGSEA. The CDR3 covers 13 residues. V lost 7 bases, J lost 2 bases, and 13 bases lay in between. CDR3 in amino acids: CSAGWRYTDTQYF. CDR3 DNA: TGCAGCGCCGGGTGGCGATACACAGATACGCAGTATTTT.

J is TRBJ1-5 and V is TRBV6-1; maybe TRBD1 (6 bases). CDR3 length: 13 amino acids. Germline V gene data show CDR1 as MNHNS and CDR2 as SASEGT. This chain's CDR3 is CASGTQSNQPQHF. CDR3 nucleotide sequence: TGTGCTTCCGGGACACAGAGCAATCAGCCCCAGCATTTT.

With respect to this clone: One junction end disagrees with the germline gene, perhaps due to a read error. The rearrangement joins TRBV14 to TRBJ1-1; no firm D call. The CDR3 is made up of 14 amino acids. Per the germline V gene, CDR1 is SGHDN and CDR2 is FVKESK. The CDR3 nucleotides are TGTGCCAGCAGTCAAGCGAGACGGTTCACTGAAGCTTTCTTT. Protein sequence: CASSQARRFTEAFF.

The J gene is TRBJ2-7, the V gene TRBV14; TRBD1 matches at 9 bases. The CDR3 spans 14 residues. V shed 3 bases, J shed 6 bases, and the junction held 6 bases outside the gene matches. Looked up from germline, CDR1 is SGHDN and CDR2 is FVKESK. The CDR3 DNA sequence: TGTGCCAGCAGCCAGATGACAGGGGGGTTCGAGCAGTACTTC. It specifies CASSQMTGGFEQYF.